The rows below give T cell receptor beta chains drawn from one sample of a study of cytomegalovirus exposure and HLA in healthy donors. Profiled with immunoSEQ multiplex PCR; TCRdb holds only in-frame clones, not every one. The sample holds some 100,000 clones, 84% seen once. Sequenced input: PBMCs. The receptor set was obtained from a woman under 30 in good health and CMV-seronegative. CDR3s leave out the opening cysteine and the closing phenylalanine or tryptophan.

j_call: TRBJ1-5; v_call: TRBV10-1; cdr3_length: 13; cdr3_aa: ASTREGVSNQPQH
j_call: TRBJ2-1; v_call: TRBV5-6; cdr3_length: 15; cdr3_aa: ASSLAGAGGFDNEQF
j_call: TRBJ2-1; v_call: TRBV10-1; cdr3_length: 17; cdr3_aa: ASLPGLAGVPHPYNEQF
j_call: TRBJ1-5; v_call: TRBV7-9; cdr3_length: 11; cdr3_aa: SSTQGAKQPQH
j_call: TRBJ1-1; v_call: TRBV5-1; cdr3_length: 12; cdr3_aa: ASSLVPGNTEAF
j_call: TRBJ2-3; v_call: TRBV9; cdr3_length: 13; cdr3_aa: ASSVGAAAADTQY
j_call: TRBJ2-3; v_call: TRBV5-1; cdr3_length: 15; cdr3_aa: ASSYGEGSLGTDTQY
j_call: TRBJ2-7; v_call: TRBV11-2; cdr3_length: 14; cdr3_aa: ASSSAGQGVSYEQY
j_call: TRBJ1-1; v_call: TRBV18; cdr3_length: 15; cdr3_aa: ASSSTGLSEENTEAF
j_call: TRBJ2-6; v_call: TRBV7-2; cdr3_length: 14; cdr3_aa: ASSLQPWQGTNVLT
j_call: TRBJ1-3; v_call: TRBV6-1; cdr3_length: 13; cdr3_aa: ASSQTPNSGNTIY
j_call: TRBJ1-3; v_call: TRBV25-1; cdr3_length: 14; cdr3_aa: ASSEFAGGHGNTIY
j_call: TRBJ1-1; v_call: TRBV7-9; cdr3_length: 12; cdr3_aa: ASSFNTEGTEAF
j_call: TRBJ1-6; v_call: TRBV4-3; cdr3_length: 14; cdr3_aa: ASSQGPSSYNSPLH
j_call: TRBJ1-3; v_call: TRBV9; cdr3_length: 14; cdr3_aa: ASSVGQGFAGNTIY
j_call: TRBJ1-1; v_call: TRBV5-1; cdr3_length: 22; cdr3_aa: ASSSSSSLEWRGRGRRMVAEAF
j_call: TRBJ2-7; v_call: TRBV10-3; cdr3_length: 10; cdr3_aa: AISDQMYEQY
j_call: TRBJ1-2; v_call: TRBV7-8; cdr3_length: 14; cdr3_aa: ASSLTVRGQNYGYT
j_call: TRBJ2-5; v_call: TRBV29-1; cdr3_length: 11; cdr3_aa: SVATGRQETQY
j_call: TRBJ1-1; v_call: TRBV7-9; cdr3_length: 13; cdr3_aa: ASSLSSGLKTEAF
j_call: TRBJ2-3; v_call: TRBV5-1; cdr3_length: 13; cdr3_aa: ASSTGLAGDDTQY
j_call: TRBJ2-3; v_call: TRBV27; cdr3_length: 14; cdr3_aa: AAFPGPGIRSDTQY
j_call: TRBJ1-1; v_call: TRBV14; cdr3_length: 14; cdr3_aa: ASSLRDRGLGTEAF
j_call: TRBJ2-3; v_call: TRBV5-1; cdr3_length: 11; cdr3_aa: ASSSRGTDTQY
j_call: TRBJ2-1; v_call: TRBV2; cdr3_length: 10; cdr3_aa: ASRTDRNEQF
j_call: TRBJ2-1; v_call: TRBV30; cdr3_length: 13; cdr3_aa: AWSVPWTSYNEQF
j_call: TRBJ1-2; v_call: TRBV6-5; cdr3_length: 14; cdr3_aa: ASSYSIHRANYGYT
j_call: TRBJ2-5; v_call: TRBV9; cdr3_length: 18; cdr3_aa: ASSVGYVAGPLQGGETQY
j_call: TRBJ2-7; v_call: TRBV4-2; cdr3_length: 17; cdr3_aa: ASSQGDLAGGGSSYEQY
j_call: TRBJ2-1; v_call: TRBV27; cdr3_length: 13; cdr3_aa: ASSSLAGGTREQF
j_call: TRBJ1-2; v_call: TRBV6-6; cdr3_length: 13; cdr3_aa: ASSYAGQGSYGYT
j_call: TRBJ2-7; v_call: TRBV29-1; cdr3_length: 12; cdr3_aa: SARSFPDSYEQY
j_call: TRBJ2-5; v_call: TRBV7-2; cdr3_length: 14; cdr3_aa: ASSSGPGEGRETQY
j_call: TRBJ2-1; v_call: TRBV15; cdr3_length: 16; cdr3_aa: ATSRGGQGLATRNEQF
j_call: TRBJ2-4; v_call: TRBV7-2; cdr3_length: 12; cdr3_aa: ASSFGLGENIQY
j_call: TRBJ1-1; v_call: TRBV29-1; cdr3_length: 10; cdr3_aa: SVGRGNTEAF
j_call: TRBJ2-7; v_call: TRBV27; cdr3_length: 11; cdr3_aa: ASSFLPYYEQY
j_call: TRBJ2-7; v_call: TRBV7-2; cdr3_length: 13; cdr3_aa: ASSLGSGGPYEQY
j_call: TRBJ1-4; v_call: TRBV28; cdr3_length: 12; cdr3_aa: ASSLRGTNEKLF
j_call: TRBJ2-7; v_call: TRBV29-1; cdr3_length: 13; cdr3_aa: SVARDRHLSYEQY
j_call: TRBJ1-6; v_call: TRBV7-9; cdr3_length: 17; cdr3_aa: SSSLVRLRPGGDNSPLH
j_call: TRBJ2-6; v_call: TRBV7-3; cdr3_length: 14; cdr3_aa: ASSLYGGTGANVLT
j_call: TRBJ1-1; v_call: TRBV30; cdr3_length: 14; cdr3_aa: AWSRGRLGAGTEAF
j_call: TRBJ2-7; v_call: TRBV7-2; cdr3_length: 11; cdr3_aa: ASSRAGEYEQY
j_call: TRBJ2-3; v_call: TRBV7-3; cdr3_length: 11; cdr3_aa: ASSTKPEDTQY
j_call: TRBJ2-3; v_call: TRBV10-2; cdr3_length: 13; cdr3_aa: ASSDTSGGGNTQY
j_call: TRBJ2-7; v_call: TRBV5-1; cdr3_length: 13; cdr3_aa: ASTPKAAGVREQY
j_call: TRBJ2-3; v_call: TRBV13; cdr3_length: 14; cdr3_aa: ASSLGASGYTDTQY